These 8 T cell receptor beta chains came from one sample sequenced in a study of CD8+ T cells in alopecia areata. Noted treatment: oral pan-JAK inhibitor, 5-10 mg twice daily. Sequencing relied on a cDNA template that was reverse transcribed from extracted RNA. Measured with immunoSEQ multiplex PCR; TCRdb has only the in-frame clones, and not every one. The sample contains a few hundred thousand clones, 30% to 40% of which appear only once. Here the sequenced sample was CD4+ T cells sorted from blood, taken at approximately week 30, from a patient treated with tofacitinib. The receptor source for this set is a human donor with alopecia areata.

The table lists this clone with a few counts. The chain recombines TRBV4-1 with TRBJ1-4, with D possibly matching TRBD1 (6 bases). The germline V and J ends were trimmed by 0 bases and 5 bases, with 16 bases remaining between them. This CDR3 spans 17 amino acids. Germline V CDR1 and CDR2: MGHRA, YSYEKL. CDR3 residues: CASSQDPPGQVNEKLFF. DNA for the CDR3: TGCGCCAGCAGCCAAGATCCCCCGGGACAAGTCAATGAAAAACTGTTTTTT.

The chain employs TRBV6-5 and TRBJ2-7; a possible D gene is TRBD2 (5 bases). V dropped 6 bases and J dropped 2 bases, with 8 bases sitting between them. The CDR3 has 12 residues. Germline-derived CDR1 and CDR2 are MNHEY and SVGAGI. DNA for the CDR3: TGTGCCAGCAGAACCGGGACCTACGAGCAGTACTTC. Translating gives CASRTGTYEQYF.

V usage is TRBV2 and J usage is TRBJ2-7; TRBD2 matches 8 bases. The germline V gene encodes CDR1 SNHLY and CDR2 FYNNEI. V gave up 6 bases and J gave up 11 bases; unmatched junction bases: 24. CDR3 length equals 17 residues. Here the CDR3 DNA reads TGTGCCAGCAGAGACTCCCCTCGGCCGGGACTAGAGTCTAGGGAGTACTTC. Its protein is CASRDSPRPGLESREYF.

Here the CDR3 DNA reads TGTGCCAGCTCACCTTGGACTAGCGGGAACAATGAGCAGTTCTTC. Translating gives CASSPWTSGNNEQFF. The chain combines TRBV18 with TRBJ2-1, with 12 bases identical to TRBD2. The trim removed 3 bases at V and 5 bases at J, leaving 2 bases unmatched. Germline values: CDR1 KGHSH, CDR2 LQKENI. This CDR3 is 15 amino acids long.

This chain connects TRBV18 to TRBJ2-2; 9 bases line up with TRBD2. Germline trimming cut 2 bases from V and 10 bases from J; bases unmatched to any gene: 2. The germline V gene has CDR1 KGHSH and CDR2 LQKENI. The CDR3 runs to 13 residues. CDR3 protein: CASSPIAGEELFF. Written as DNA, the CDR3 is TGTGCCAGCTCACCAATAGCGGGAGAGGAGCTGTTTTTT.

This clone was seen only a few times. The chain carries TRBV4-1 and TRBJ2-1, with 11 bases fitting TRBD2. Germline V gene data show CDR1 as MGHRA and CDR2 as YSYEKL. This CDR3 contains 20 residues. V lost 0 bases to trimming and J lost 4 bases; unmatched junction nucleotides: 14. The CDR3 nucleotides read TGCGCCAGCAGCCAAGAAGCGGCTAGCGGGAGGTACCAATTTTACAATGAGCAGTTCTTC. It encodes CASSQEAASGRYQFYNEQFF.

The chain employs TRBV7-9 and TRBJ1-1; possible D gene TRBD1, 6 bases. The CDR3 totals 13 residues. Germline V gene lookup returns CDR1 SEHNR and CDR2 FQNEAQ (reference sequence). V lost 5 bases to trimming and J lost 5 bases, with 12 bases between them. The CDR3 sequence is CASSQIGGTEAFF. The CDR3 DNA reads TGTGCCAGCAGCCAAATAGGGGGGACTGAAGCTTTCTTT.

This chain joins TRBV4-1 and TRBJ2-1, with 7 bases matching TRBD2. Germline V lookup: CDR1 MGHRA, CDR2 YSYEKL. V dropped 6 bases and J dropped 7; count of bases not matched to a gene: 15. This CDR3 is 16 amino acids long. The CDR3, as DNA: TGCGCCAGCAGGGGAACCAGCGGGAAACTGCGGAATGAGCAGTTCTTC. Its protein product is CASRGTSGKLRNEQFF.